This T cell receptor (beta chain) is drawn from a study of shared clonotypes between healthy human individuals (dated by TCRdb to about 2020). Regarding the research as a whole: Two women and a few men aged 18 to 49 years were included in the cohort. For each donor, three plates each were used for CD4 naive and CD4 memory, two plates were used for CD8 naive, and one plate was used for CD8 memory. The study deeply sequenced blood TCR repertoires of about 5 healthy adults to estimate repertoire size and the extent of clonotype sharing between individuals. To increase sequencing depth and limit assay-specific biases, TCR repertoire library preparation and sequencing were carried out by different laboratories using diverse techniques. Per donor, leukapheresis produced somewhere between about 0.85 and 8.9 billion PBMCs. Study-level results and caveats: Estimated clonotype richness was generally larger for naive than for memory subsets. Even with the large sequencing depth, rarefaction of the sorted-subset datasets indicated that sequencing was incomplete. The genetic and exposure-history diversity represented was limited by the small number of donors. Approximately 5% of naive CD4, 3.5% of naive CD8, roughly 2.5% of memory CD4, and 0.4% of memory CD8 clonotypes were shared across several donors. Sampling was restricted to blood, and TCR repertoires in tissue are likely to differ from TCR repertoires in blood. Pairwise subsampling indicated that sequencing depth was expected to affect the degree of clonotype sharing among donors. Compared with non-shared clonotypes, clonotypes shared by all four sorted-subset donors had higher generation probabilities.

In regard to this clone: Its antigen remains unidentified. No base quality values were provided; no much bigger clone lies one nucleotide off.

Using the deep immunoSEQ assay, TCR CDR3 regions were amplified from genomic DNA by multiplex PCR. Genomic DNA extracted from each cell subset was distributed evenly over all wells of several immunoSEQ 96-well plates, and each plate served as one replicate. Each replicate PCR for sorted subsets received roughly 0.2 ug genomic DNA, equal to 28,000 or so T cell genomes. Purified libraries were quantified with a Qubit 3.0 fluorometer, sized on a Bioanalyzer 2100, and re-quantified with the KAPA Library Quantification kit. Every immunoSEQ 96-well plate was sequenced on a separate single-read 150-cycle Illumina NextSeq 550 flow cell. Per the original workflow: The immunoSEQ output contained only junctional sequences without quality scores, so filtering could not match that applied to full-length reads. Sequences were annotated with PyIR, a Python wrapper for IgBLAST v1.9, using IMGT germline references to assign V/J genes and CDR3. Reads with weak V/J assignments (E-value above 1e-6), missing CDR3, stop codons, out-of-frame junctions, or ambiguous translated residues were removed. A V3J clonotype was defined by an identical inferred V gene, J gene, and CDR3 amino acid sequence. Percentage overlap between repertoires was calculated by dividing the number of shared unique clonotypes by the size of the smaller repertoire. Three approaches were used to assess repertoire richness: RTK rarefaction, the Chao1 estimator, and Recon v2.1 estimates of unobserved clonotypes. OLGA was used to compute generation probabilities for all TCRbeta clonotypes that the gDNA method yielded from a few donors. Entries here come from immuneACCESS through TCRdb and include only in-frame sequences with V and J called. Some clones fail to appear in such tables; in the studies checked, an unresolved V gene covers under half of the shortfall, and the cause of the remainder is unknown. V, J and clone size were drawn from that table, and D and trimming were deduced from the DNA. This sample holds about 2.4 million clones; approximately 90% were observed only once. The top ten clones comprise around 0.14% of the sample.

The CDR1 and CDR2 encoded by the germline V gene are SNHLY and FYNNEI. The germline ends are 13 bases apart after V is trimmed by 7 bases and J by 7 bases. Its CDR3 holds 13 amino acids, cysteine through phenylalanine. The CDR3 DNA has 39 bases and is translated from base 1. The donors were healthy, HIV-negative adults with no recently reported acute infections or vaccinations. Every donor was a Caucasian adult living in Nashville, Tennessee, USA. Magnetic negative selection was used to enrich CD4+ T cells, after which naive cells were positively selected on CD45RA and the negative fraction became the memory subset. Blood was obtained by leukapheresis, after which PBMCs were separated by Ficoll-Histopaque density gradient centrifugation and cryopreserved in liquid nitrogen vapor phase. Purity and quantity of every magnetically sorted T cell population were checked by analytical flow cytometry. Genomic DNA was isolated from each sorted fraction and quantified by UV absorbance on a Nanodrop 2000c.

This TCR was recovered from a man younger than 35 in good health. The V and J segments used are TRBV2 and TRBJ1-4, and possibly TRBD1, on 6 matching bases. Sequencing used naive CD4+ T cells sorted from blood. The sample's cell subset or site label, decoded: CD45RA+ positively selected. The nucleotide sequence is TGTGCCAGCATAAGGGGGGGGAGTGAAAAACTGTTTTTT. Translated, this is CASIRGGSEKLFF.